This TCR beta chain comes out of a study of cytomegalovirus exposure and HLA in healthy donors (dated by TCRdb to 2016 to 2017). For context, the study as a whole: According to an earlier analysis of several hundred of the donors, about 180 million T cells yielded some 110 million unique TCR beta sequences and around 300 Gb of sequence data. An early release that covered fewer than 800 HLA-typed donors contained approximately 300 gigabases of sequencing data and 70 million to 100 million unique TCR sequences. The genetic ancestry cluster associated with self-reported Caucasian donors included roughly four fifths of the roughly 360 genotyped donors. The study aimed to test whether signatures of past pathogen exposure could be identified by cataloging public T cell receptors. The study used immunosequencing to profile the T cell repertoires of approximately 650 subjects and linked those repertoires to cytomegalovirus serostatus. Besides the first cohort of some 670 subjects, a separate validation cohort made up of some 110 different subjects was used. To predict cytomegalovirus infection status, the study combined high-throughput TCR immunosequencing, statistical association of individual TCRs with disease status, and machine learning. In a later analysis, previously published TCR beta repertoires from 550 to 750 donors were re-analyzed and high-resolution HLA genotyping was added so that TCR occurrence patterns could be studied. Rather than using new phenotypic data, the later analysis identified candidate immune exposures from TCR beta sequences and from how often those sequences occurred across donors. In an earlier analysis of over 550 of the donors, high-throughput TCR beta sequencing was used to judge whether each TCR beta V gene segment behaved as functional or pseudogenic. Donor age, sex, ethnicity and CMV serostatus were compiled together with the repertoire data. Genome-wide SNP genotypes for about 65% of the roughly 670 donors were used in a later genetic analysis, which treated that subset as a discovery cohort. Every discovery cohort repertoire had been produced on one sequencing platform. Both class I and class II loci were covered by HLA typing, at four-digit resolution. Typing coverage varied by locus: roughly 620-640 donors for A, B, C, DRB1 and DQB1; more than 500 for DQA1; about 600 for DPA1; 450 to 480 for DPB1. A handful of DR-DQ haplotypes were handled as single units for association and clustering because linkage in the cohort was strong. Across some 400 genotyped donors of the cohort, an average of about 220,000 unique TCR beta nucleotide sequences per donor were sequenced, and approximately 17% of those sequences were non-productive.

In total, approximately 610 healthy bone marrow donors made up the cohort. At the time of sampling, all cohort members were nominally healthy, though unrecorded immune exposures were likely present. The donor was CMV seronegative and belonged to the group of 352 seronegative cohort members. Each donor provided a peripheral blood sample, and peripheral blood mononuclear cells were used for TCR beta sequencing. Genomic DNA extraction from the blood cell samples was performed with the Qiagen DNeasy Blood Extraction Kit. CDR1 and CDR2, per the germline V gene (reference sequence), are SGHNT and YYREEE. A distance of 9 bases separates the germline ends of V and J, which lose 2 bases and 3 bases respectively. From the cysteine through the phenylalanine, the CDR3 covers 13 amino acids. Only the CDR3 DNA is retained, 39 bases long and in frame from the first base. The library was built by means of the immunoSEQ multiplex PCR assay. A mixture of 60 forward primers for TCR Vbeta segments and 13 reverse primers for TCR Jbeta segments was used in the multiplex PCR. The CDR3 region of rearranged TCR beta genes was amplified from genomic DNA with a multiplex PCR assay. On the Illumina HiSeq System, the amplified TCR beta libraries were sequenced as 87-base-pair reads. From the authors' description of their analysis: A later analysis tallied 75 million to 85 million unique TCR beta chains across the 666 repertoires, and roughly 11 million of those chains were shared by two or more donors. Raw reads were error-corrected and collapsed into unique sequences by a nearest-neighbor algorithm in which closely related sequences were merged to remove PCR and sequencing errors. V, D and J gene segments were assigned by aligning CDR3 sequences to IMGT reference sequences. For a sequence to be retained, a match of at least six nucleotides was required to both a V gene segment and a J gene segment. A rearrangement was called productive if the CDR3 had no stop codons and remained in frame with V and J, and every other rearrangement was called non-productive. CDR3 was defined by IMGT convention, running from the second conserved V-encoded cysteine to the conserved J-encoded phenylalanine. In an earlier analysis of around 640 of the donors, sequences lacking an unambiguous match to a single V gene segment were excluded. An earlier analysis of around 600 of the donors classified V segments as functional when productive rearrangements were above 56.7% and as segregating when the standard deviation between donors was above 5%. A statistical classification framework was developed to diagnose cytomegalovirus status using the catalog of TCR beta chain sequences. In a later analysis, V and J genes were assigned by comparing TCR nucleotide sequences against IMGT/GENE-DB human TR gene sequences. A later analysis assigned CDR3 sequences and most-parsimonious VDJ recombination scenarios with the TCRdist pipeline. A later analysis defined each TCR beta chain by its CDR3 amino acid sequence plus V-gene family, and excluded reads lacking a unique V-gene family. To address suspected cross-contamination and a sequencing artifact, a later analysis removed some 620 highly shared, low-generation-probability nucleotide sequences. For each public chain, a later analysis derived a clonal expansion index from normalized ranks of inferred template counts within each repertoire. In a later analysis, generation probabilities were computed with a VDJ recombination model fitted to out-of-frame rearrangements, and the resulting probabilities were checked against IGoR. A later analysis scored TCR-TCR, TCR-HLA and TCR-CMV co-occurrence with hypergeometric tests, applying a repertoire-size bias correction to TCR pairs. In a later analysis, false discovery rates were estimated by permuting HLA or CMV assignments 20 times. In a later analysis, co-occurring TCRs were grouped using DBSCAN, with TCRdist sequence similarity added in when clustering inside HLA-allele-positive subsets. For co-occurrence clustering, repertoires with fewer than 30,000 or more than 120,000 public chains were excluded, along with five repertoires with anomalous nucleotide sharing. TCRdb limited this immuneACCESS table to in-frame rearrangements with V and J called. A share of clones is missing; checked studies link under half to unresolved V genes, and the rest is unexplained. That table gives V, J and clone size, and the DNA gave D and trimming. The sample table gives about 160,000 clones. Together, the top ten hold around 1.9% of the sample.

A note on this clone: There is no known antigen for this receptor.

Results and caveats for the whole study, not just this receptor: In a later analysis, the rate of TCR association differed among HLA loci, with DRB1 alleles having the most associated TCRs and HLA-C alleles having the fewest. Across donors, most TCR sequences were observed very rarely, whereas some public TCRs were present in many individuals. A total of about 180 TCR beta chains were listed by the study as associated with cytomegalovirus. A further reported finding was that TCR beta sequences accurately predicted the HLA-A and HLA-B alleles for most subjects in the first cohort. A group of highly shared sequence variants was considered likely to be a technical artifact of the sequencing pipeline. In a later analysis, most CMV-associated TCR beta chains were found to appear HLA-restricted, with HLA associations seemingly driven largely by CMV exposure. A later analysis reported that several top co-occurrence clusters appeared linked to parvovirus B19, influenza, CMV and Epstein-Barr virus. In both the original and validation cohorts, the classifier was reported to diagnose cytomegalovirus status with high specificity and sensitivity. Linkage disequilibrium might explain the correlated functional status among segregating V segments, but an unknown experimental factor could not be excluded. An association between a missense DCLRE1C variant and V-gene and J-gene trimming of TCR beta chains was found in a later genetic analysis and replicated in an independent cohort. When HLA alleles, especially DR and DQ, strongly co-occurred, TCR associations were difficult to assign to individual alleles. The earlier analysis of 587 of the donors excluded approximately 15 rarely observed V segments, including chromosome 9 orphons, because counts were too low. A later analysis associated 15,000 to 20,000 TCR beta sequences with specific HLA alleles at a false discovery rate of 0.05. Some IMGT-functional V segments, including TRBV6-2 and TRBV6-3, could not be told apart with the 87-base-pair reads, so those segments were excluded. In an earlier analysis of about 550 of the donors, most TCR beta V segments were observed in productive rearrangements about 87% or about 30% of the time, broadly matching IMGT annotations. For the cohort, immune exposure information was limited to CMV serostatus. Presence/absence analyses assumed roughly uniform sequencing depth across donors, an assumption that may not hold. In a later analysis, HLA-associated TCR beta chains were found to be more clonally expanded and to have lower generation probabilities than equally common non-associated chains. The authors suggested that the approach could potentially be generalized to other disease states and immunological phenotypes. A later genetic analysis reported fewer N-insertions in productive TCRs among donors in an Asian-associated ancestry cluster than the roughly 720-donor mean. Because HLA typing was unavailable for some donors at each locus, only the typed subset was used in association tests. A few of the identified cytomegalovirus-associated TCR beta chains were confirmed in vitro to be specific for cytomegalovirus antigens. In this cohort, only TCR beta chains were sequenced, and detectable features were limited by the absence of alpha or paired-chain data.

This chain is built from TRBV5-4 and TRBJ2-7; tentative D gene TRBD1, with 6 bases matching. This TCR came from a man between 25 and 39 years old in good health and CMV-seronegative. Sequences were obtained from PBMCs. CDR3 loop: CASSFGQSYEQYF. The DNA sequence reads TGTGCCAGCAGCTTCGGACAGAGCTACGAGCAGTACTTC. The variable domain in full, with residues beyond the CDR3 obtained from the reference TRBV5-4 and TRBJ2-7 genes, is ETGVTQSPTHLIKTRGQQVTLRCSSQSGHNTVSWYQQALGQGPQFIFQYYREEENGRGNFPPRFSGLQFPNYSSELNVNALELDDSALYLCASSFGQSYEQYFGPGTRLTVT.